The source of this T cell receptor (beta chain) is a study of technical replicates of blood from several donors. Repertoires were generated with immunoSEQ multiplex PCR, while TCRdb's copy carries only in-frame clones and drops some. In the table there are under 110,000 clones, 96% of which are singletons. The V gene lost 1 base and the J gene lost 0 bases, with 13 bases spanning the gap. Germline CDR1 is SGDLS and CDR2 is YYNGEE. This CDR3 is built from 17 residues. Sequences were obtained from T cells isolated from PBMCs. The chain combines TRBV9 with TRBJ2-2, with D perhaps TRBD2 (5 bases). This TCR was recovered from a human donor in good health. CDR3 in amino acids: CASSVSARGTNTGELFF. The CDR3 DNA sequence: TGTGCCAGCAGCGTATCGGCACGAGGGACGAACACCGGGGAGCTGTTTTTT.